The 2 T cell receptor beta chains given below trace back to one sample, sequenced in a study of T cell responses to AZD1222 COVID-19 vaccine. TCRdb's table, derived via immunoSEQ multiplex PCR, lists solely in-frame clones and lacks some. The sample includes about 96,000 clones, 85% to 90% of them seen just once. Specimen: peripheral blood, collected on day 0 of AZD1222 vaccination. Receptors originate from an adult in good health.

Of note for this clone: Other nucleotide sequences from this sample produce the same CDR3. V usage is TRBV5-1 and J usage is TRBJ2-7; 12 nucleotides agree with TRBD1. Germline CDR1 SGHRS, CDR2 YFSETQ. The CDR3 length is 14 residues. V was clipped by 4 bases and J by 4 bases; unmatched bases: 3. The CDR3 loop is CASSPGQGAYEQYF. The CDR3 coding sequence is TGCGCCAGCAGCCCGGGACAGGGGGCATACGAGCAGTACTTC. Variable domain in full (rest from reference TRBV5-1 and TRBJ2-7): KAGVTQTPRYLIKTRGQQVTLSCSPISGHRSVSWYQQTPGQGLQFLFEYFSETQRNKGNFPGRFSGRQFSNSRSEMNVSTLELGDSALYLCASSPGQGAYEQYFGPGTRLTVT.

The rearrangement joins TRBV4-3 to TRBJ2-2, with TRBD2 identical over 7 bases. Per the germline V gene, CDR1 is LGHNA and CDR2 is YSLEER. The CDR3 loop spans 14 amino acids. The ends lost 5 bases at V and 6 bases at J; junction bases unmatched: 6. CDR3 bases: TGCGCCAGCAGCTTTCGACTAGCATCCGGGGAGCTGTTTTTT. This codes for CASSFRLASGELFF.